This T cell receptor (beta chain) was recorded in a study of T cell responses to AZD1222 COVID-19 vaccine. Study results and limitations: Females made up more of the donors, who were largely white British, and clonal diversity may have come out too low.

Note on this clone: The antigen remains undetermined.

The CDR3 consists of 12 residues. V was trimmed by 3 bases and J by 2 bases, leaving 4 bases between them. In germline, CDR1 is MGHDK, CDR2 SYGVNS. Only in-frame clones appear in the TCRdb table, and some are missing; sequencing was by immunoSEQ multiplex PCR. The table has fewer than 150,000 clones, roughly nine tenths seen once. Specimen: peripheral blood, collected 28 days after the second AZD1222 dose. V is TRBV25-1 and J is TRBJ1-2; D gene ambiguous. The receptor comes from an adult who received the AZD1222 COVID-19 vaccine. CDR3 amino acids: CASSDGNYGYTF. The CDR3 DNA reads TGTGCCAGCAGTGACGGAAACTATGGCTACACCTTC.